The entry below describes one TCR beta chain. The sample originates from a study of blood T cell repertoires in COVID-19. The protocol was immunoSEQ multiplex PCR, while the TCRdb copy is restricted to in-frame clones and leaves out a portion. Seen here are roughly 220,000 clones, roughly 84% observed once, and the top ten hold roughly 6.2%. The V and J ends lost 6 bases and 5 bases, in that order; junction bases with no gene match: 10. This CDR3 has 14 amino acids. The germline gives CDR1 MNHEY, CDR2 SVGAGI. Sequenced material: PBMCs or T cells enriched from blood (not recorded which). The clonotype was recovered from a woman in her thirties or forties who had recovered from COVID-19. V is TRBV6-5 and J is TRBJ2-7; 7 nucleotides match TRBD1. CDR3 sequence reads: CASRRQGRFDEQYF. The CDR3 region has the DNA TGTGCCAGCAGGAGACAGGGAAGGTTCGACGAGCAGTACTTC.